The 12 T cell receptor beta chains listed next were all sequenced from one sample in a study of regulatory T cells in long-lasting Graves disease. To make TCR beta libraries, researchers used iRepertoire HTBI primers and Arm-PCR of CDR3 regions. TCRdb redid the calling of the multiplex PCR reads with MiXCR, one entry per CDR3 protein. The sample lists some 220,000 distinct CDR3 sequences, 15% to 20% occurring once. Time point denoted: newly diagnosed GD, antithyroid drugs for less than 3 months. There was RNA extracted from PBMCs, and the TCR library was made from it. These data were also reused for a study on T cells in Graves' hyperthyroidism and ophthalmopathy.

The sequenced sample was peripheral blood mononuclear cells (PBMCs), obtained at new diagnosis, from a patient treated with antithyroid drugs. These receptors came from a woman aged 25 to 39 with Graves disease.

This clonotype was seen ten or more times. The chain combines TRBV25-1 with TRBJ1-2; D is unresolved. Germline CDR1 reads MGHDK; CDR2 reads SYGVNS. The germline V and J ends were trimmed by 2 bases and 4 bases, with 11 bases remaining between them. The CDR3 totals 14 residues. In DNA form, the CDR3 reads TGTGCCAGCAGTGAAGAGCACACCTTCTATGGCTACACCTTC. This translates into CASSEEHTFYGYTF.

This clonotype has a count of ten or more. This chain uses TRBV5-4 with TRBJ1-2; 7 bases are shared with TRBD1. Germline values: CDR1 SGHNT, CDR2 YYREEE (reference sequence). The CDR3 is made up of 17 amino acids. The junction had 16 bases not matched to a gene; V was cut back by 4 bases and J by 4 bases. CDR3 sequence reads: CASSPIPDRSQGYGYTF. The CDR3 DNA reads as TGTGCCAGCAGCCCTATACCGGACAGGTCGCAGGGCTATGGCTACACCTTC.

Here the CDR3 reads CASSLETGQETQYF. CDR3 coding DNA: TGTGCCAGCAGTTTAGAGACCGGACAAGAGACCCAGTACTTC. This chain uses TRBV27 with TRBJ2-3; D remains ambiguous. TRBJ2-5 matches the DNA end more closely, so the J call is doubtful. Germline loops: CDR1 MNHEY, CDR2 SMNVEV (reference sequence). The CDR3 runs 14 residues.

Many counts were recorded for this clonotype. V is TRBV5-1 and J is TRBJ2-5; 8 nucleotides align to TRBD2. J was trimmed by 2 bases and V by 3 bases; bases with no gene match: 12. The CDR3 runs 17 residues. Germline-derived CDR1 and CDR2 are SGHRS and YFSETQ. The CDR3 spells CASSSGLAGGTQETQYF. For the CDR3, the DNA is TGCGCCAGCAGCTCAGGACTAGCTGGGGGGACACAAGAGACCCAGTACTTC.

The CDR3 loop is CASSYRAGSLGTQYF. CDR3 DNA: TGTGCCAGCAGCTACAGGGCGGGGTCTTTGGGGACCCAGTACTTC. The chain recombines TRBV27 with TRBJ2-5; D may correspond to TRBD1 or TRBD2 (6 bases each). CDR1 is MNHEY and CDR2 is SMNVEV in the germline V gene (reference sequence). The CDR3 is 15 amino acids. Between the trimmed V and J ends, which lost 6 bases and 7 bases, there was a span of 21 bases.

This clonotype was picked up many times. This chain links TRBV11-3 with TRBJ1-1; no clear D gene. The germline V gene encodes CDR1 SGHNT and CDR2 YENEEA. The CDR3 loop spans 15 amino acids. V was pared by 1 base and J by 0 bases, with 9 bases between. CDR3 in amino acids: CASSLGGVMNTEAFF. The CDR3 DNA reads TGTGCCAGCAGCTTAGGCGGAGTTATGAACACTGAAGCTTTCTTT.

This clonotype showed up just once. Since a much larger clone is just one base distant, this may be a read error. The chain combines TRBV11-2 with TRBJ2-1; D ambiguous. Deletions cut 1 base from V and 2 bases from J, with 12 bases between. The CDR3 has 16 amino acids. The germline V gene encodes CDR1 SGHAT and CDR2 FQNNGV. The CDR3 protein is CASSLVGEITYNEQFF. CDR3 DNA sequence: TGTGCCAGCAGCTTAGTGGGCGAAATCACCTACAATGAGCAGTTCTTC.

This clonotype has a count of ten or more. This chain links TRBV6-2 or TRBV6-3 with TRBJ1-4; D perhaps matches TRBD1 (5 bases). There are 14 residues in the CDR3. Germline V gives CDR1 MNHEY, CDR2 SVGEGT. Deletions cut 5 bases from V and 0 bases from J, with 7 bases between. DNA for the CDR3: TGTGCCAGCAGTGGACAACCAACTAATGAAAAACTGTTTTTT. This gives the protein CASSGQPTNEKLFF.

This clonotype was counted ten times or more. As DNA, the CDR3 is TGTGCCAGCATTACCGGGACTAGCGGGACCGAGACCCAGTACTTC. Protein product: CASITGTSGTETQYF. This chain links TRBV28 with TRBJ2-5, with 13 bases lining up with TRBD2. With V trimmed by 7 bases and J by 5 bases, 7 bases remained unmatched. The V gene's germline CDR1 is MDHEN and CDR2 SYDVKM. This CDR3 comprises 15 residues.

This clonotype has at least ten counts. V usage is TRBV27 and J usage is TRBJ2-1, with D unclear. Germline CDR1 is MNHEY and CDR2 is SMNVEV (reference sequence). This CDR3 has 13 amino acids. Deletions cut 0 bases from V and 5 bases from J, with 5 bases between. The CDR3 protein is CASSLSGNNEQFF. Here the CDR3 DNA reads TGTGCCAGCAGTTTATCGGGAAACAATGAGCAGTTCTTC.

This clonotype has ten or more counts. This chain connects TRBV19 to TRBJ2-6; no clear D. Per germline, CDR1 LNHDA and CDR2 SQIVND (reference sequence). The CDR3 covers 14 residues. V lost 7 bases to trimming and J lost 2 bases, with 9 bases between them. CDR3 amino acids: CASTPRAGANVLTF. CDR3 coding DNA: TGTGCCAGTACCCCAAGAGCTGGGGCCAACGTCCTGACTTTC.

This clonotype has a handful of counts. The V and J genes are TRBV5-1 and TRBJ2-3; a weak D match, TRBD2 (5 bases). V gave up 0 bases and J gave up 1 base, with 12 bases separating them. The CDR3 is 16 residues long. CDR1 is SGHRS and CDR2 is YFSETQ in the germline V gene. The CDR3 DNA sequence: TGCGCCAGCAGCTTGGCCGCGGGTTCAGGCACAGATACGCAGTATTTT. Translating gives CASSLAAGSGTDTQYF.